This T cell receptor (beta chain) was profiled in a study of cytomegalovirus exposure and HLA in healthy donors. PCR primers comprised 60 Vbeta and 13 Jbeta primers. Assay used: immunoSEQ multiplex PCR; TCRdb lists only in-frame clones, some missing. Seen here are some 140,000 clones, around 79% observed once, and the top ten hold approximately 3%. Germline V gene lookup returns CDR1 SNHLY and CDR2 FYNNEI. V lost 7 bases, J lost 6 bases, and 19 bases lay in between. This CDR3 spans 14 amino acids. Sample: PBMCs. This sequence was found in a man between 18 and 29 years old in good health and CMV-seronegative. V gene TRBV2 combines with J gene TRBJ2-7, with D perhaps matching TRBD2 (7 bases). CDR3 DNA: TGTGCCAGCACTAGAATACGGGGGGCGGGCGAGCAGTACTTC. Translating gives CASTRIRGAGEQYF.